This TCR beta chain is from a study of CD8 T cells in ankylosing spondylitis. Broader study findings: Blood from ankylosing spondylitis patients appeared to carry a characteristic eight-variant TCR beta motif.

CDR1 SGHNT and CDR2 YYREEE come from the germline V gene (reference sequence). This CDR3 is 16 amino acids long. V dropped 4 bases and J dropped 1; count of bases not matched to a gene: 5. Generation of TCR beta libraries employed quantitative 5'-RACE incorporating molecular barcodes. TCRdb re-called the 5' RACE reads with MiXCR, one entry per CDR3 protein. The sample lists some 800,000 distinct CDR3 sequences, about 12% occurring once. As to this clonotype: Its antigen is unknown.

Specimen: blood, either unsorted or a sorted T cell fraction (not recorded which). The origin of this receptor is a male donor with ankylosing spondylitis. The chain combines TRBV5-4 with TRBJ2-5; 12 nucleotides agree with TRBD2. The CDR3 here is CASSKGLAGIQETQYF. The DNA for the CDR3 is TGTGCCAGCAGCAAGGGACTAGCGGGTATCCAAGAGACCCAGTACTTC.